Listed here are 19 T cell receptor beta chains from one sample, sequenced in a study of cytomegalovirus exposure and HLA in healthy donors. 13 Jbeta primers and 60 Vbeta primers were used for the PCR. Repertoires were generated with immunoSEQ multiplex PCR, while TCRdb's copy carries only in-frame clones and drops some. The repertoire holds approximately 160,000 clones, with around 80% as singletons. The sequencing input was PBMCs. All receptors derive from a human donor in good health.

This clone was seen a single time. The rearrangement uses TRBV2 and TRBJ1-1; no definite D call. The germline V and J ends were trimmed by 4 bases and 10 bases, with 16 bases remaining between them. The CDR3 consists of 13 residues. The germline V gene encodes CDR1 SNHLY and CDR2 FYNNEI. The CDR3 sequence: CASSVRPQGGAFF. In nucleotides, the CDR3 is TGTGCCAGCAGTGTGCGTCCACAAGGAGGAGCTTTCTTT.

The V gene is TRBV11-2, the J gene TRBJ2-7; 8 positions agree with TRBD1. This CDR3 has 15 amino acids. Per germline, CDR1 SGHAT and CDR2 FQNNGV. Trimming took 5 bases from V and 3 from J; bases not matched to a gene: 9. CDR3 sequence reads: CASSPLGDRYYEQYF. In DNA, the CDR3 is TGTGCCAGCAGCCCCCTCGGGGACAGGTACTACGAGCAGTACTTC. The full variable domain, rest sourced from reference TRBV11-2 and TRBJ2-7, is EAGVAQSPRYKIIEKRQSVAFWCNPISGHATLYWYQQILGQGPKLLIQFQNNGVVDDSQLPKDRFSAERLKGVDSTLKIQPAKLEDSAVYLCASSPLGDRYYEQYFGPGTRLTVT.

The chain recombines TRBV9 with TRBJ2-5, with D uncertain. Trimming stripped 4 bases from V and 5 bases from J, with 12 bases between. The CDR3 has 13 amino acids. Germline V lookup: CDR1 SGDLS, CDR2 YYNGEE. The CDR3 loop reads CASSPSRRETQYF. The CDR3 coding sequence is TGTGCCAGCAGCCCATCCCGGCGGGAGACCCAGTACTTC.

On this clone: Mismatch with germline at one junction end may stem from a read error. This chain connects TRBV4-1 to TRBJ1-2; D remains unclear. The CDR3 covers 17 residues. The V gene's germline CDR1 is MGHRA and CDR2 YSYEKL. The CDR3 sequence is CASSQAPRRSGNYGYPF. CDR3 coding DNA: TGCGCCAGCAGCCAAGCCCCCCGTAGAAGCGGCAACTATGGCTACCCCTTC.

The chain combines TRBV5-6 with TRBJ1-2, with 8 bases aligning to TRBD1. The junction had 5 bases not matched to a gene; V was cut back by 0 bases and J by 7 bases. The CDR3 length is 14 residues. In germline, CDR1 is SGHDT, CDR2 YYEEEE. DNA for the CDR3: TGTGCCAGCAGCTTGGTAGGACAGGGAGGTGGCTACACCTTC. It encodes CASSLVGQGGGYTF.

The rearrangement links TRBV4-1 to TRBJ2-2, with 9 positions matching TRBD1. This CDR3 has 18 amino acids. V shed 3 bases, J shed 6 bases, and the junction held 14 bases outside the gene matches. Germline V gene data show CDR1 as MGHRA and CDR2 as YSYEKL. The CDR3 DNA reads TGCGCCAGCAGCCAGATTACAGGGGGCGCAGAATTGTCCGGGGAGCTGTTTTTT. It yields the protein CASSQITGGAELSGELFF.

The rearrangement uses TRBV9 and TRBJ1-5; 10 bases fit TRBD1. Germline V CDR1 and CDR2: SGDLS, YYNGEE. V was pared by 3 bases and J by 5 bases, with 5 bases of the junction left unmatched. The CDR3 sequence is 15 residues long. The CDR3 DNA follows: TGTGCCAGCAGCGAGACAGGGGGCGTAGATCAGCCCCAGCATTTT. This sequence encodes CASSETGGVDQPQHF.

This chain joins TRBV6-6 and TRBJ2-5; maybe TRBD1 (6 bases). The CDR3 length is 13 residues. Germline V CDR1 and CDR2: MNHNY, SVGAGI (reference sequence). Deletions cut 5 bases from V and 2 bases from J, with 9 bases between. CDR3 loop: CASSPRGQETQYF. Written as DNA, the CDR3 is TGTGCCAGCAGTCCCAGGGGACAAGAGACCCAGTACTTC.

V and J are TRBV27 and TRBJ2-7; D possibly corresponds to TRBD1 (5 bases). CDR3 size: 13 residues. V was cut by 4 bases and J by 4 bases, with 11 bases left in between. Germline V gene lookup returns CDR1 MNHEY and CDR2 SMNVEV (reference sequence). The CDR3 DNA is TGTGCCAGCAGTTATCAGGGTGGGTACGAGCAGTACTTC. The encoded protein is CASSYQGGYEQYF.

V usage is TRBV7-8 and J usage is TRBJ2-1, with 12 bases aligning to TRBD2. CDR1 is SGHVS and CDR2 is FQNEAQ in the germline V gene. The CDR3 extends over 17 amino acids. With V trimmed by 2 bases and J by 5 bases, 7 bases remained unmatched. Here the CDR3 DNA reads TGTGCCAGCAGCTTACCCCGGACTAGCGGGGAGCACAATGAGCAGTTCTTC. Protein: CASSLPRTSGEHNEQFF.

In this sample, this clone turned up a few times. V usage is TRBV7-2 and J usage is TRBJ1-2, with D uncertain. CDR1 SGHTA and CDR2 FQGNSA come from the germline V gene. This CDR3 spans 15 amino acids. V was clipped by 2 bases and J by 3 bases, with 13 bases between them. The CDR3 region has the DNA TGTGCCAGCAGCTTATCTGGCAGCGAGCACTATGGCTACACCTTC. This codes for CASSLSGSEHYGYTF.

This clone was picked up a small number of times. The gene calls are TRBV7-6 and TRBJ2-5; 10 bases align to TRBD2. The DNA end lines up better with TRBJ2-7; the J call may be wrong. The CDR3 consists of 15 residues. Germline V gene data show CDR1 as SGHVS and CDR2 as FNYEAQ. CDR3 in amino acids: CASSSVAGGQYEQYF. Here the CDR3 DNA reads TGTGCCAGCAGCTCAGTAGCGGGGGGACAGTACGAGCAGTACTTC.

The rearrangement uses TRBV7-9 and TRBJ2-7; D is perhaps TRBD2 (6 bases). Trimming stripped 5 bases from V and 6 bases from J, with 8 bases between. CDR1 and CDR2 (germline): SEHNR, FQNEAQ (reference sequence). This CDR3 spans 11 amino acids. The CDR3 DNA reads TGTGCCAGCAGCACCGGGGGCGAGCAGTACTTC. Residues: CASSTGGEQYF.

J is TRBJ2-1 and V is TRBV4-1, with 15 nucleotides matching TRBD2. The V gene end was trimmed by 1 base and the J gene end by 9 bases; junction bases not matched to a gene: 4. Germline values: CDR1 MGHRA, CDR2 YSYEKL. The CDR3 contains 16 residues. The CDR3 sequence: CASSQGTSGGASEQFF. CDR3 in DNA: TGCGCCAGCAGCCAAGGGACTAGCGGGGGGGCCAGTGAGCAGTTCTTC.

The rearrangement links TRBV7-8 to TRBJ2-1, with a tentative D call TRBD2 (6 bases). The CDR3 totals 15 residues. The germline V and J ends were trimmed by 5 bases and 8 bases, with 19 bases remaining between them. The germline V gene encodes CDR1 SGHVS and CDR2 FQNEAQ. The CDR3: CASSPGGIAYHEQFF. The CDR3 DNA reads TGTGCCAGCAGCCCTGGGGGGATCGCATATCATGAGCAGTTCTTC.

This chain's CDR3 is CASSGQGFSYNEQFF. For the CDR3, the DNA is TGTGCCAGCAGCGGACAGGGTTTCTCCTACAATGAGCAGTTCTTC. The chain links TRBV9 to TRBJ2-1, with 7 bases lining up with TRBD1. CDR1 is SGDLS and CDR2 is YYNGEE in the germline V gene. Germline trimming cut 3 bases from V and 0 bases from J; bases unmatched to any gene: 3. The CDR3 is 15 residues long.

The genes are TRBV5-4 and TRBJ2-3, with 15 bases lining up with TRBD2. The CDR3 loop spans 17 amino acids. The J segment lost 5 bases and the V segment lost 7 bases, leaving 11 bases of the junction unmatched. Germline V gene sequence: CDR1 SGHNT, CDR2 YYREEE (reference sequence). In DNA form, the CDR3 reads TGTGCCAGCTCACCGGGACTAGCGGGGGGAGTGGTAGATACGCAGTATTTT. It encodes CASSPGLAGGVVDTQYF.

This clone has more than one count but fewer than ten. The V and J genes are TRBV5-4 and TRBJ1-2; tentatively, D is TRBD1 (6 bases). This CDR3 contains 14 residues. Trimming left V 0 bases short and J 2 bases short, with 8 bases between. CDR1 and CDR2 (germline): SGHNT, YYREEE (reference sequence). In nucleotides, the CDR3 is TGTGCCAGCAGCTTGGGGGGGCTAAACTATGGCTACACCTTC. This sequence encodes CASSLGGLNYGYTF.

DNA for the CDR3: TGTGCCAGCAGTTACATTGTGACAGGGTCCTACGAGCAGTACTTC. Amino acids: CASSYIVTGSYEQYF. The V and J genes are TRBV6-5 and TRBJ2-7; 7 bases fit TRBD1. The germline gives CDR1 MNHEY, CDR2 SVGAGI. V lost 2 bases and J lost 1; bases outside the gene matches: 5. This CDR3 is built from 15 residues.